What follows is one T cell receptor beta chain and its context. The entirety of the isolated RNA underwent reverse transcription, so expressed TCRB transcripts were sequenced. Clones were read by immunoSEQ multiplex PCR, and TCRdb kept only the in-frame ones, dropping some. In the table there are hundreds of thousands of clones, 15% to 19% of which are singletons. Looked up from germline, CDR1 is SGHTA and CDR2 is FQGNSA. V lost 0 bases and J lost 4; bases outside the gene matches: 11. The CDR3 has 17 amino acids. The data derive from a study of beta chain features in type 1 diabetes. The chain is built from TRBV7-2 and TRBJ1-1, with 7 bases lining up with TRBD1. This TCR came from a young man in good health. The sample was naive CD4+ T cells from blood. The CDR3 DNA follows: TGTGCCAGCAGCTTAGCTAGACAGGGACCAGGGGGCACTGAAGCTTTCTTT. Amino acids: CASSLARQGPGGTEAFF.